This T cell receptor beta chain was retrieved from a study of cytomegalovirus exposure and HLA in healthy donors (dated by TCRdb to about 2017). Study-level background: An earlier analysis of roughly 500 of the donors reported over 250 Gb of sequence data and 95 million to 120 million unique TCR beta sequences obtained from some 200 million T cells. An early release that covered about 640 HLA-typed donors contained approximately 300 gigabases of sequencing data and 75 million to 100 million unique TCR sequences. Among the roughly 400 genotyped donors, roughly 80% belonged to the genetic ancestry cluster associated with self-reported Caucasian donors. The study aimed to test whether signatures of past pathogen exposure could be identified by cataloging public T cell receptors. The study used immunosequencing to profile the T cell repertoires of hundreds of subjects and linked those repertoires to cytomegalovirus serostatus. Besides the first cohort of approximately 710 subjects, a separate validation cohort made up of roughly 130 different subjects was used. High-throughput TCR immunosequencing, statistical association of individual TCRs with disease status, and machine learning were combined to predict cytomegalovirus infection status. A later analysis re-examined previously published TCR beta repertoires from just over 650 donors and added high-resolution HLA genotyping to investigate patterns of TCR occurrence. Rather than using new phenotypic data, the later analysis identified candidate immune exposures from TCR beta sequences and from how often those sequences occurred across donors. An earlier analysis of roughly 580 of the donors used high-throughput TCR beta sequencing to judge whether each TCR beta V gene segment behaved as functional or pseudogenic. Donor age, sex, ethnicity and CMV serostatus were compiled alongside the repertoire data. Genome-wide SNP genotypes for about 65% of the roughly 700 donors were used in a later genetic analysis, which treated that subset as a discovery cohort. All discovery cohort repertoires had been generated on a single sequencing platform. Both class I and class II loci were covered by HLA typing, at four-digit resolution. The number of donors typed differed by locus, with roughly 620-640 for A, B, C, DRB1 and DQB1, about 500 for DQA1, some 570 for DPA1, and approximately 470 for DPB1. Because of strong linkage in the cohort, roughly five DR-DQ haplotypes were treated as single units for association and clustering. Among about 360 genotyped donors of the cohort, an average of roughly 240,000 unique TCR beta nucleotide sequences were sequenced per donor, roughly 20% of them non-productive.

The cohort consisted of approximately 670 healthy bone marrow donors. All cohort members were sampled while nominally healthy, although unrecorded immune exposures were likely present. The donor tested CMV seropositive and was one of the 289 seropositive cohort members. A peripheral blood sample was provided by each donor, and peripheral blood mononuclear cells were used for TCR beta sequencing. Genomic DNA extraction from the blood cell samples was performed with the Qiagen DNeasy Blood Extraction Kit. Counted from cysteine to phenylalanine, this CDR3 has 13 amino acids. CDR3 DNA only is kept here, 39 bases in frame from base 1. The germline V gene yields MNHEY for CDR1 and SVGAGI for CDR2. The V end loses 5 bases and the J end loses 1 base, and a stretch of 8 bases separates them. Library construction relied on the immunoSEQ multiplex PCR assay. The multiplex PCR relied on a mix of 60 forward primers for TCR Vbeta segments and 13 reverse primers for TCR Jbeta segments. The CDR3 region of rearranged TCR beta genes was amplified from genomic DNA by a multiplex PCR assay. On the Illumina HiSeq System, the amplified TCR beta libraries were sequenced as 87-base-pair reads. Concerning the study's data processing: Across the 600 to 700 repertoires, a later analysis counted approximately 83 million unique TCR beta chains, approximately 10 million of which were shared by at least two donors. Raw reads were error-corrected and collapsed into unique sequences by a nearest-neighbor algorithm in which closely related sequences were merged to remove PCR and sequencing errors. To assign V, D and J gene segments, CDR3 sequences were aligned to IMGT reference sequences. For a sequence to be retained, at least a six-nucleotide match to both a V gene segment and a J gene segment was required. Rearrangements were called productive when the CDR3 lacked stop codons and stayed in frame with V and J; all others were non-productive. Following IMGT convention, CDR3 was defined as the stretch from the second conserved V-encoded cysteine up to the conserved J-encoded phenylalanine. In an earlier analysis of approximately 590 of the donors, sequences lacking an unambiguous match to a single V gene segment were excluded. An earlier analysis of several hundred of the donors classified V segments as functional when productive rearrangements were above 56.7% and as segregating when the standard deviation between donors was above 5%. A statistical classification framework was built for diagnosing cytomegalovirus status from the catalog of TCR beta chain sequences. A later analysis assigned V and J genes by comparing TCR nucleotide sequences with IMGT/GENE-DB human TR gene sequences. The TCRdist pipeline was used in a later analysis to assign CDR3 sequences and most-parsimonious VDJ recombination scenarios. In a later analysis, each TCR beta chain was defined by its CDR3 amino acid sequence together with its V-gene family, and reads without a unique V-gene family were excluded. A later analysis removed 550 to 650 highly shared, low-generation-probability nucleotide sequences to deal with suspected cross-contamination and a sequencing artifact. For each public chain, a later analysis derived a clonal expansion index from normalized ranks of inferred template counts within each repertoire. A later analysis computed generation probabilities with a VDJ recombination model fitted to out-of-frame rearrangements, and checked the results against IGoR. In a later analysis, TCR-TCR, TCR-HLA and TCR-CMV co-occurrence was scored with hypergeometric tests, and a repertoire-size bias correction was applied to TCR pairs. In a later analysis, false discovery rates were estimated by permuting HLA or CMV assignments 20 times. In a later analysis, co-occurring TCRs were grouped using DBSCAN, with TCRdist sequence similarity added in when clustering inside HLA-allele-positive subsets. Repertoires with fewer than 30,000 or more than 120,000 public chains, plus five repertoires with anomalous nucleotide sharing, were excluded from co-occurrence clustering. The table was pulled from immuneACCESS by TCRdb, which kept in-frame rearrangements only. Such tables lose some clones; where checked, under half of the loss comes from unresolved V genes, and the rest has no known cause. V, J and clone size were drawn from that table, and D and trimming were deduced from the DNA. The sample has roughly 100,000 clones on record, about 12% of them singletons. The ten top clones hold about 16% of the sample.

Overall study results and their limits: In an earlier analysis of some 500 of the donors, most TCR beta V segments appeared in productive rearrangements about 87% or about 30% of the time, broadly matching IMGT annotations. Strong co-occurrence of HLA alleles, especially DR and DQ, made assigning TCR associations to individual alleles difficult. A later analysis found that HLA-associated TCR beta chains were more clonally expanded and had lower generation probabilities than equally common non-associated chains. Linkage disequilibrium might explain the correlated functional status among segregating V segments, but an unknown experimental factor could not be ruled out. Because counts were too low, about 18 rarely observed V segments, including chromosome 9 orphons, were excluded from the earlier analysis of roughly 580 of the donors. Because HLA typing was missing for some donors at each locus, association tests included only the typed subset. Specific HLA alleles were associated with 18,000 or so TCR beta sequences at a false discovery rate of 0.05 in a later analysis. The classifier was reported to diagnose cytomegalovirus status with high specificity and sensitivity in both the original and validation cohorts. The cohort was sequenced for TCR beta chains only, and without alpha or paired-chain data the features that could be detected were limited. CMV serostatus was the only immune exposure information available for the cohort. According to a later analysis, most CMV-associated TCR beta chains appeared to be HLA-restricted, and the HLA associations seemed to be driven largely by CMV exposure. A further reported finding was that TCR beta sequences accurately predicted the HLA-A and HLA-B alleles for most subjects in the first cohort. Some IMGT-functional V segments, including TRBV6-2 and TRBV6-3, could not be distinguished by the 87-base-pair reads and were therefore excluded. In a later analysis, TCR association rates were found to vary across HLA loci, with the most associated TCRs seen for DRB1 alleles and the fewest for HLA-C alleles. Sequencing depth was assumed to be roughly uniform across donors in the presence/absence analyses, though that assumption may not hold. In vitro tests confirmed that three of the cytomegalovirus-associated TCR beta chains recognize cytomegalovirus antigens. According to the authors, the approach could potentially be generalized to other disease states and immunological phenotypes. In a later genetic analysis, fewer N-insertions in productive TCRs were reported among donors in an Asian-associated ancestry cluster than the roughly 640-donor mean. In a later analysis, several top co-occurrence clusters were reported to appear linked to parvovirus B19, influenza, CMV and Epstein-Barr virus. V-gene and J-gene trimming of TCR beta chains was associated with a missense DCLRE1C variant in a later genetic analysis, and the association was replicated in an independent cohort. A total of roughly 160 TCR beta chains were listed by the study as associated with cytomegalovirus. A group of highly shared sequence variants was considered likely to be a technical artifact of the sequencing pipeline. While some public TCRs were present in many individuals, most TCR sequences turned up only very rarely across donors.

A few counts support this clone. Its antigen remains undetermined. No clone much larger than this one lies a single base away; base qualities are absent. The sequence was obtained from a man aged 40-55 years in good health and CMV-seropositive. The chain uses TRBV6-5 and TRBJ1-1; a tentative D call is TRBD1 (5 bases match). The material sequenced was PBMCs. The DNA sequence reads TGTGCCAGCAGTATACAGGAGAACACTGAAGCTTTCTTT. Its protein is CASSIQENTEAFF.